The 14 T cell receptor beta chains below all came from one sample that was sequenced in a study of CD8 T cells in Susac syndrome. Random-hexamer reverse transcription was applied to roughly 0.5 to 1 ug RNA. From the immunoSEQ multiplex PCR reads, TCRdb called clonotypes with MiXCR, one entry per CDR3 protein. This table holds 95,000 to 150,000 distinct CDR3 sequences, around 94% found once. Sequencing input: CD8+ T cells from PBMCs. These receptor sequences come from a human donor with Susac syndrome.

CDR3 coding DNA: TGTGCCAGCAGCTCGGACAGGGGGGGGTATGGCTACACCTTC. It yields the protein CASSSDRGGYGYTF. V gene TRBV9 combines with J gene TRBJ1-2; TRBD1 matches at 10 bases. Germline CDR1 reads SGDLS; CDR2 reads YYNGEE. V shed 4 bases and J 5 bases; nucleotides not matched to a gene: 5. The CDR3 spans 14 residues.

The V and J genes are TRBV5-1 and TRBJ2-7; D gene ambiguous. The V gene's germline CDR1 is SGHRS and CDR2 YFSETQ. The CDR3 runs 13 residues. Deletions cut 0 bases from V and 7 bases from J, with 11 bases between. Here the CDR3 DNA reads TGCGCCAGCAGCTTGGAGCTGGGTTGGGAGCAGTACTTC. Translation gives CASSLELGWEQYF.

The rearrangement uses TRBV29-1 and TRBJ2-5; D is possibly TRBD2 (5 bases). The CDR3 covers 12 residues. CDR1 is SQVTM, CDR2 ANQGSEA, per germline. The germline V and J ends were trimmed by 3 bases and 5 bases, with 10 bases remaining between them. For the CDR3, the DNA is TGCAGCGTTGACTCCGACTATGAGACCCAGTACTTC. It codes for CSVDSDYETQYF.

This chain uses TRBV20-1 with TRBJ2-3; 10 nucleotides align to TRBD2. CDR1 is DFQATT, CDR2 SNEGSKA, per germline (reference sequence). This CDR3 is 15 amino acids long. Trimming at V came to 1 base and at J to 5 bases, leaving 6 bases not matched to a gene. The CDR3 spells CSARGLAGAGDTQYF. DNA of the CDR3: TGCAGTGCTAGAGGGCTAGCGGGGGCCGGAGATACGCAGTATTTT.

The chain joins TRBV6-5 to TRBJ2-3, with TRBD2 as a possible D gene (6 bases). Trimming shortened V by 1 base and J by 0 bases, and 8 bases separated the two germline ends. This CDR3 has 15 residues. Germline V CDR1 and CDR2: MNHEY, SVGAGI. The CDR3 is CASSYWGDSTDTQYF. The CDR3 DNA sequence: TGTGCCAGCAGTTACTGGGGGGACAGCACAGATACGCAGTATTTT.

Concerning this clonotype itself: Mismatch with germline at one junction end may stem from a read error. The V and J genes are TRBV7-7 and TRBJ2-5; D gene unclear. Germline V lookup: CDR1 SSHAT, CDR2 FNYEAQ (reference sequence). CDR3 size: 14 residues. CDR3 coding DNA: TGTGCTAGCAGCTCCCGGAAGGACCAAGAGACCCAGTACTTC. Its translation is CASSSRKDQETQYF.

The chain links TRBV20-1 to TRBJ2-7; 9 bases match TRBD2. Germline V gene data show CDR1 as DFQATT and CDR2 as SNEGSKA (reference sequence). J lost 9 bases, V lost 5 bases, and 11 bases had no gene match. The CDR3 runs to 13 residues. CDR3 loop: CSAALAGTSGQYF. The CDR3 region has the DNA TGCAGTGCTGCTCTAGCGGGGACTAGTGGGCAGTACTTC.

The rearrangement links TRBV19 to TRBJ2-1; 8 bases agree with TRBD2. This CDR3 region has 16 residues. Looked up from germline, CDR1 is LNHDA and CDR2 is SQIVND (reference sequence). The junction had 10 bases not matched to a gene; V was cut back by 6 bases and J by 3 bases. The CDR3 DNA reads as TGTGCCAGTAGCAAGGCGCGGACTAGCTTCTACAATGAGCAGTTCTTC. Residues: CASSKARTSFYNEQFF. Looking up the rest from reference TRBV19 and TRBJ2-1 gives the full variable domain: DGGITQSPKYLFRKEGQNVTLSCEQNLNHDAMYWYRQDPGQGLRLIYYSQIVNDFQKGDIAEGYSVSREKKESFPLTVTSAQKNPTAFYLCASSKARTSFYNEQFFGPGTRLTVL.

This clonotype was detected only once. The chain joins TRBV20-1 to TRBJ1-5; no reliable D call. Trimming shortened V by 2 bases and J by 4 bases, and 6 bases separated the two germline ends. The CDR3 runs 12 residues. From germline, CDR1 is DFQATT and CDR2 SNEGSKA (reference sequence). The CDR3 coding sequence is TGCAGTGCTAGAAGAGTTAATCAGCCCCAGCATTTT. Amino acid sequence: CSARRVNQPQHF.

The chain links TRBV20-1 to TRBJ2-1; the match to TRBD1 covers 8 bases. Germline assignment: CDR1 DFQATT and CDR2 SNEGSKA (reference sequence). This CDR3 has 13 amino acids. V trimming: 6 bases; J trimming: 10 bases; junction bases outside the gene matches: 11. CDR3 amino acids: CSAPTGAIDEQFF. The CDR3 region has the DNA TGCAGTGCCCCGACAGGGGCGATCGACGAGCAGTTCTTC.

The chain has TRBV29-1 and TRBJ1-2; D gene uncertain. V was shortened by 3 bases and J by 8 bases, with 10 bases between the two germline ends. Germline V lookup: CDR1 SQVTM, CDR2 ANQGSEA. The CDR3 has 11 amino acids. CDR3 loop: CSVDPMAGYTF. CDR3 DNA: TGCAGCGTTGACCCCATGGCGGGCTACACCTTC.

This chain connects TRBV20-1 to TRBJ2-7; 9 nucleotides match TRBD2. The CDR3 has 15 residues. V lost 5 bases to trimming and J lost 0 bases; unmatched junction nucleotides: 8. From germline, CDR1 is DFQATT and CDR2 SNEGSKA (reference sequence). The CDR3 sequence is CSAWTSESSSYEQYF. CDR3 nucleotide sequence: TGCAGTGCTTGGACTAGCGAATCAAGCTCCTACGAGCAGTACTTC.

The V gene is TRBV7-8, the J gene TRBJ2-1; 7 bases are shared with TRBD1. Germline values: CDR1 SGHVS, CDR2 FQNEAQ. The CDR3 runs to 17 residues. The V gene end was trimmed by 2 bases and the J gene end by 3 bases; junction bases not matched to a gene: 10. CDR3 amino acids: CASSLRTGVADYNEQFF. The CDR3 DNA reads as TGTGCCAGCAGCTTACGCACAGGGGTCGCGGACTACAATGAGCAGTTCTTC.

The chain links TRBV29-1 to TRBJ2-7, with 9 nucleotides matching TRBD2. Looked up from germline, CDR1 is SQVTM and CDR2 is ANQGSEA. V dropped 4 bases and J dropped 3; count of bases not matched to a gene: 4. The CDR3 consists of 13 residues. The CDR3 region is CSVAERGVYEQYF. Here the CDR3 DNA reads TGCAGCGTTGCGGAGCGGGGGGTCTACGAGCAGTACTTC.